This T cell receptor beta chain was identified in a study of shared clonotypes between healthy human individuals. Germline CDR1 SEHNR, CDR2 FQNEAQ (reference sequence). The CDR3 covers 13 residues. Trimming took 7 bases from V and 1 from J, leaving 10 bases between them. Of note for this clone: The target antigen is unknown.

Only in-frame clones appear in the TCRdb table, and some are missing; sequencing was by immunoSEQ multiplex PCR. The sample carries roughly 2.6 million clones, roughly nine tenths recorded once. Study outcomes and limitations: Across a handful of donors, naive CD4 shared around 5.1%, naive CD8 about 3.2%, memory CD4 approximately 2.5%, memory CD8 0.4% to 0.5%. Generation of non-shared clonotypes was less probable than generation of clonotypes shared by all four donors.

J is TRBJ1-1 and V is TRBV7-9; D uncertain. The sequencing sample was made of naive CD4+ T cells sorted from blood. Subset given: CD45RA+ positively selected. This sequence was found in a man younger than 30 in good health. The CDR3 DNA is TGTGCCAGCACTTTACCTCGGAACACTGAAGCTTTCTTT. Protein product: CASTLPRNTEAFF.